The clone carrying this T cell receptor (beta chain) turned up a few times. Its antigen is unidentified. An end of the junction does not agree with germline; a read error may underlie this. Across 18 months, stable Graves' hyperthyroidism was marked by no progression to ophthalmopathy. Investigators excluded patients with uncontrolled infection, other autoimmune disease, pregnancy or lactation. This CDR3 contains 14 residues. The germline V gene encodes CDR1 KGHSH and CDR2 LQKENI. TCR beta CDR3 regions were amplified from RNA. The HTBI set primed first-round TCR CDR3 RT-PCR. TCRdb re-derived calls from the multiplex PCR reads in MiXCR, one entry per CDR3 protein. The sample has about 510,000 distinct CDR3 sequences, around 13% seen once. The sample belongs to a study of T cells in Graves' hyperthyroidism and ophthalmopathy. Study as a whole: Peripheral blood was collected at initial diagnosis, before any treatment.

Study findings and constraints: Ophthalmopathy was separated from stable hyperthyroidism by a 13 V-J model.

This receptor was obtained from a woman aged 40 to 50 with Graves' hyperthyroidism. The sequenced material came from blood. The chain employs TRBV18 and TRBJ1-1, with D possibly matching TRBD1 (6 bases). The CDR3 reads CASPPGDLGTEAFF. In nucleotides, the CDR3 is TGTGCCAGCCCACCAGGGGATCTCGGCACTGAAGCTTTCTTT.